This T cell receptor beta chain comes out of a study of T cell responses to AZD1222 COVID-19 vaccine. Study conclusions and caveats: Spike-spanning, vaccine-associated CD4 TCRs were dominant at 160-218 and 743-854. AZD1222 recipients seropositive at baseline numbered only 5 or 6. Spike-specific TCR breadth and depth rose after two AZD1222 doses.

V lost 8 bases and J lost 3; bases outside the gene matches: 5. CDR3 length: 14 amino acids. Looked up from germline, CDR1 is MNHEY and CDR2 is SVGAGI. About this clone itself: Its specificity is not known.

Data came from immunoSEQ multiplex PCR; TCRdb stores just in-frame clones and leaves some out. The sample lists about 140,000 clones, less than 95% seen once, with roughly 7.1% in the top ten. Here the sequenced sample was peripheral blood, taken 28 days after the second dose of the MenACWY control vaccine. The chain carries TRBV6-5 and TRBJ2-1, with TRBD1 matching over 9 bases. The receptor's source is an adult who received the MenACWY meningococcal vaccine as a control. The CDR3 loop reads CASGRQGGYNEQFF. The CDR3 nucleotides are TGTGCCAGCGGTCGACAGGGGGGCTACAATGAGCAGTTCTTC.